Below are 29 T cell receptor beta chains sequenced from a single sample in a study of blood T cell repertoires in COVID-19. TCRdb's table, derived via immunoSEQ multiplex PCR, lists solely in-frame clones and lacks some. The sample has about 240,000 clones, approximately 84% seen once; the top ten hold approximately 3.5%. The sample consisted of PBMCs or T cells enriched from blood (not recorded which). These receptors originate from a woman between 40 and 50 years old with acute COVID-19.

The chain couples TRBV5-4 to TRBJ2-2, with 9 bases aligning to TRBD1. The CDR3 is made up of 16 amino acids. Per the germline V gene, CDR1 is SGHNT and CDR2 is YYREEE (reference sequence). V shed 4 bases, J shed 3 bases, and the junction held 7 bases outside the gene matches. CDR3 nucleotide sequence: TGTGCCAGCAGCGACCGGACAGGGGCGGACACCGGGGAGCTGTTTTTT. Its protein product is CASSDRTGADTGELFF.

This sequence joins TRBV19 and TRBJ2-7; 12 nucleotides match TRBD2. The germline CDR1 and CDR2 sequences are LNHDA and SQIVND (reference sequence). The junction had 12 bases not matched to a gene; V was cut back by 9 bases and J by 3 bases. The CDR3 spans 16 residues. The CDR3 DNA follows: TGTGCCAGCAAAAACAAGCTAGCGGGAGGGGTCTACGAGCAGTACTTC. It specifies CASKNKLAGGVYEQYF. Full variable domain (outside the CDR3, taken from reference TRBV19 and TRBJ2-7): DGGITQSPKYLFRKEGQNVTLSCEQNLNHDAMYWYRQDPGQGLRLIYYSQIVNDFQKGDIAEGYSVSREKKESFPLTVTSAQKNPTAFYLCASKNKLAGGVYEQYFGPGTRLTVT.

The CDR3 is CASSFWGHGNQPQHF. As DNA, the CDR3 is TGTGCCAGCAGCTTTTGGGGGCATGGCAATCAGCCCCAGCATTTT. The genes are TRBV5-8 and TRBJ1-5, with D tentatively TRBD1 (6 bases). Between the trimmed V and J ends, which lost 2 bases and 2 bases, there was a span of 11 bases. Germline assignment: CDR1 SGHTS and CDR2 YDEGEE. The CDR3 covers 15 residues.

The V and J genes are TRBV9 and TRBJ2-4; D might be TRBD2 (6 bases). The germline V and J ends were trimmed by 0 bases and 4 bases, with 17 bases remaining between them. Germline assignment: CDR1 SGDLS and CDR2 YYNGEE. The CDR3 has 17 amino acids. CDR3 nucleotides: TGTGCCAGCAGCGTAGGGGCTCCGGTGGGGGGAAAAAACATTCAGTACTTC. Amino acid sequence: CASSVGAPVGGKNIQYF.

The CDR3 sequence is CASSPGARAAAEQFF. In DNA form, the CDR3 reads TGTGCCAGCAGCCCTGGGGCTAGGGCTGCGGCTGAGCAGTTCTTC. This rearrangement joins TRBV9 to TRBJ2-1; a weak D match, TRBD1 (5 bases). The germline V gene has CDR1 SGDLS and CDR2 YYNGEE. The CDR3 spans 15 residues. The V end was cut by 4 bases, the J end by 9 bases, with 20 bases between. Combining the CDR3 with reference TRBV9 and TRBJ2-1 gives the whole variable domain DSGVTQTPKHLITATGQRVTLRCSPRSGDLSVYWYQQSLDQGLQFLIQYYNGEERAKGNILERFSAQQFPDLHSELNLSSLELGDSALYFCASSPGARAAAEQFFGPGTRLTVL.

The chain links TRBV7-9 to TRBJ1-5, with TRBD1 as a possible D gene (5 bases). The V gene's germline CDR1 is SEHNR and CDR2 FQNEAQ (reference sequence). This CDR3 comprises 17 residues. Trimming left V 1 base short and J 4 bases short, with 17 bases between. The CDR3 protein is CASSLGLGTQGNQPQHF. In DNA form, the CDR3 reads TGTGCCAGCAGCTTAGGCTTAGGGACTCAAGGAAATCAGCCCCAGCATTTT. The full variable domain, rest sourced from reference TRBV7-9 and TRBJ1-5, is DTGVSQNPRHKITKRGQNVTFRCDPISEHNRLYWYRQTLGQGPEFLTYFQNEAQLEKSRLLSDRFSAERPKGSFSTLEIQRTEQGDSAMYLCASSLGLGTQGNQPQHFGDGTRLSIL.

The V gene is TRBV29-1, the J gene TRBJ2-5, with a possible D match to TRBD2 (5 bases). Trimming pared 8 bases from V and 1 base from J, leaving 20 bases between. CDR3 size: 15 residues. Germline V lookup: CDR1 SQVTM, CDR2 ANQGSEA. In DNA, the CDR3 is TGCAGCACTAGTTCGGGGAGTATGGCCCAAGAGACCCAGTACTTC. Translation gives CSTSSGSMAQETQYF. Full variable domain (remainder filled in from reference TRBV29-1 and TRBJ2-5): SAVISQKPSRDICQRGTSLTIQCQVDSQVTMMFWYRQQPGQSLTLIATANQGSEATYESGFVIDKFPISRPNLTFSTLTVSNMSPEDSSIYLCSTSSGSMAQETQYFGPGTRLLVL.

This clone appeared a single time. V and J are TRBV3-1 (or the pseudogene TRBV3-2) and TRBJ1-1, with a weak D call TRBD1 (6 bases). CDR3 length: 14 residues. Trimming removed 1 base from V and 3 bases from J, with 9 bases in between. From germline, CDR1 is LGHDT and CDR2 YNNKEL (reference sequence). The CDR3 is CASSQAQGYTEAFF. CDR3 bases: TGTGCCAGCAGCCAAGCACAGGGATACACTGAAGCTTTCTTT.

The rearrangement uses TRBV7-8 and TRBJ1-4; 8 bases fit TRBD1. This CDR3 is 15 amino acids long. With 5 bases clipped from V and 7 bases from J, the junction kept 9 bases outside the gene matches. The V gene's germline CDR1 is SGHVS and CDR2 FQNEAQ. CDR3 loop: CASSPYRGVPEKLFF. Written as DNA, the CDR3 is TGTGCCAGCAGCCCATACAGGGGGGTTCCTGAAAAACTGTTTTTT.

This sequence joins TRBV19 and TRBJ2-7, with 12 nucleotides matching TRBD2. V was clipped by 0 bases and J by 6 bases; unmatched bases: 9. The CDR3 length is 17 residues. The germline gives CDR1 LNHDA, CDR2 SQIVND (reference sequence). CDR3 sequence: CASSIEWETSGRLEQYF. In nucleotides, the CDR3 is TGTGCCAGTAGTATAGAGTGGGAAACTAGCGGGAGGCTCGAGCAGTACTTC.

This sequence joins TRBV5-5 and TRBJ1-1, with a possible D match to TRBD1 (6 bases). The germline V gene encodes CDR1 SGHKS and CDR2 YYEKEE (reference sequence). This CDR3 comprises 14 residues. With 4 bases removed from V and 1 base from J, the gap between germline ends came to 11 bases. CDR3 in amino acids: CASSIRDTNTEAFF. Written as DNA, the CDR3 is TGTGCCAGCAGCATCCGGGACACGAACACTGAAGCTTTCTTT.

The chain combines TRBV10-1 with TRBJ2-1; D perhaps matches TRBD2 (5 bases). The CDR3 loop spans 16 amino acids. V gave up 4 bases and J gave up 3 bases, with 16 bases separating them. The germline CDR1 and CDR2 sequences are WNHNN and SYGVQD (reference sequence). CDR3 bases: TGCGCCAGCAGTGGGACCCGGGGTTCGGACTACAATGAGCAGTTCTTC. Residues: CASSGTRGSDYNEQFF.

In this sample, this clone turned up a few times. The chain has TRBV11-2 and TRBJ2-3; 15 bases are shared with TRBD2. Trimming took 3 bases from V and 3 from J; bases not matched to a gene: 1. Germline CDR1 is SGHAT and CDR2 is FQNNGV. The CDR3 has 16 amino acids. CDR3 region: CASSFGTSGRTDTQYF. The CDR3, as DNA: TGTGCCAGCAGCTTTGGGACTAGCGGGAGGACAGATACGCAGTATTTT.

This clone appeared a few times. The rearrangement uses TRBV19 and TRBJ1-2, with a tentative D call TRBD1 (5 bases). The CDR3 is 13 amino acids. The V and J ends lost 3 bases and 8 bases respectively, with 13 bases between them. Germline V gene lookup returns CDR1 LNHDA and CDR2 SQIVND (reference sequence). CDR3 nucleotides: TGTGCCAGTAGTATTGTGGAGGGGAGCGGCTACACCTTC. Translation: CASSIVEGSGYTF.

CDR3 in amino acids: CASSQDPRSTEAFF. CDR3 coding DNA: TGCGCCAGCAGCCAAGACCCGAGATCCACTGAAGCTTTCTTT. This chain links TRBV4-1 with TRBJ1-1; D remains ambiguous. The germline V and J ends were trimmed by 0 bases and 4 bases, with 9 bases remaining between them. CDR1 is MGHRA, CDR2 YSYEKL, per germline. CDR3 length: 14 residues.

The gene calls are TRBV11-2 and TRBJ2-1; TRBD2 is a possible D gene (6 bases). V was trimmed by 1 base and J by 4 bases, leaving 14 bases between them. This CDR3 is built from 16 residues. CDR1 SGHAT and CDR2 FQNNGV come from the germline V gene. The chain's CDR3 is CASSLGQGGRYNEQFF. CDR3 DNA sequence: TGTGCCAGCAGCTTAGGGCAGGGAGGACGTTACAATGAGCAGTTCTTC.

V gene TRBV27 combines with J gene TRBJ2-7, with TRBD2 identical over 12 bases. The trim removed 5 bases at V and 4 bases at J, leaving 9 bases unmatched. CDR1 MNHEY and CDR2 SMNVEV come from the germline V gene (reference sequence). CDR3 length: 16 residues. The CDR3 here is CASSPRLAGVGYEQYF. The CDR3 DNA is TGTGCCAGCAGTCCTCGACTAGCGGGAGTTGGTTACGAGCAGTACTTC.

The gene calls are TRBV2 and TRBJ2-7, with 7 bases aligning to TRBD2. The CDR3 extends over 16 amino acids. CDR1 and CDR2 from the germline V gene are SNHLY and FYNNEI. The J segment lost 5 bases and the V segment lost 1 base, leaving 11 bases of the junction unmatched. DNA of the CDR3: TGTGCCAGCAGTGAAGTTGGCGGGAGAGTTATTCACGAGCAGTACTTC. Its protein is CASSEVGGRVIHEQYF.

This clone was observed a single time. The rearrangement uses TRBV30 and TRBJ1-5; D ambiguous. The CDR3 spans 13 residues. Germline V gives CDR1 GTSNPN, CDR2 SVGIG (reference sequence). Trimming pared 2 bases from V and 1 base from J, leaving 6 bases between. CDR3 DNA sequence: TGTGCCTGGAGTTACAGAAGCAATCAGCCCCAGCATTTT. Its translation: CAWSYRSNQPQHF.

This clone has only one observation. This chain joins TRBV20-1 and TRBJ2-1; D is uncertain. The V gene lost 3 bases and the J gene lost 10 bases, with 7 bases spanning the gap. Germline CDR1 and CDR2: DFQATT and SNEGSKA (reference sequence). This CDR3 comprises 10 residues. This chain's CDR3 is CSASVREQFF. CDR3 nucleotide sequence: TGCAGTGCTAGTGTGCGGGAGCAGTTCTTC.

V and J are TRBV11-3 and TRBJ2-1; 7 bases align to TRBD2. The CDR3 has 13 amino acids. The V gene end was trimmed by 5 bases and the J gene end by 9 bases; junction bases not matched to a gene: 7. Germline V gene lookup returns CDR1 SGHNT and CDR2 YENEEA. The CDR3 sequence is CASSGTTEGEQFF. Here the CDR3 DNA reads TGTGCCAGCAGCGGGACTACCGAGGGTGAGCAGTTCTTC.

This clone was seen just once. The CDR3 loop reads CASSLGSGQLYSNQPQHF. CDR3 DNA: TGTGCCAGCAGCTTAGGGTCAGGCCAACTCTATAGCAATCAGCCCCAGCATTTT. V usage is TRBV7-8 and J usage is TRBJ1-5; D unresolved. Germline CDR1 and CDR2: SGHVS and FQNEAQ. V shed 1 base and J shed 0 bases, with 16 bases lying between them. The CDR3 extends over 18 amino acids.

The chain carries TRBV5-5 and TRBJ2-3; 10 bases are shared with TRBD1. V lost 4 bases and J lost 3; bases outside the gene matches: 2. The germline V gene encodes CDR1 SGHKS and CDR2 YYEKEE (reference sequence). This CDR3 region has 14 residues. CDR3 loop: CASSRTGGTDTQYF. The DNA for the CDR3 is TGTGCCAGCAGCAGGACAGGGGGAACAGATACGCAGTATTTT.

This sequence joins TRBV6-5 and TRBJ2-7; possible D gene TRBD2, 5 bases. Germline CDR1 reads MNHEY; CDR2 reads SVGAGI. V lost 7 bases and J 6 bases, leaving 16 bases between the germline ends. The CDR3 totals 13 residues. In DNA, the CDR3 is TGTGCCAGCAACCCTATTTTTGCGGGCGAGCAGTACTTC. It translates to CASNPIFAGEQYF.

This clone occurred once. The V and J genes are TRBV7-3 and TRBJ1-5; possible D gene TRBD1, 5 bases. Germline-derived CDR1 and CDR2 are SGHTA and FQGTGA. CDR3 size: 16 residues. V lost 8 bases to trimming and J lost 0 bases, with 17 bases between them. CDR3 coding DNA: TGTGCCAGCGTAGGCAGGGCCCTATTTAGCAATCAGCCCCAGCATTTT. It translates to CASVGRALFSNQPQHF.

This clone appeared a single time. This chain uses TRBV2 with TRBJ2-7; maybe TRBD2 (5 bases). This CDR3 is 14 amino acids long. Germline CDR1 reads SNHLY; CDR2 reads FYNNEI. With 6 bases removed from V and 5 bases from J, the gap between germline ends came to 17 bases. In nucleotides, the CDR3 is TGTGCCAGCAGCCTTCGGGGATTGAGCAACGAGCAGTACTTC. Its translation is CASSLRGLSNEQYF.

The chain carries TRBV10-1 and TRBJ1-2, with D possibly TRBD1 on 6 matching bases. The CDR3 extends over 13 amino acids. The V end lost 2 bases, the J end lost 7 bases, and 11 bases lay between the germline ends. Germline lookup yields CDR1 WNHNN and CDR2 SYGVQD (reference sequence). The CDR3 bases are TGCGCCAGCAGTGAGAGGCAGGGGTTTGGCTACACCTTC. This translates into CASSERQGFGYTF.

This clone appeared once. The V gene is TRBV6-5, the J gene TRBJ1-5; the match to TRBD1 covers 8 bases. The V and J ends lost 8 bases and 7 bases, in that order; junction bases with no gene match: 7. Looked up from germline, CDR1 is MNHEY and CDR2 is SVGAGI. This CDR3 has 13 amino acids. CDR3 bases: TGTGCCAGCGGGGGACAGGCGGAGCAGCCCCAGCATTTT. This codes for CASGGQAEQPQHF.

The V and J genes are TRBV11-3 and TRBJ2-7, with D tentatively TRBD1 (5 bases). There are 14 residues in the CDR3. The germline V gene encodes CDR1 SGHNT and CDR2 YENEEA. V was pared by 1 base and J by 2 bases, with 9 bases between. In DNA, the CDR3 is TGTGCCAGCAGCTTAGGAGGACAAGCCTACGAGCAGTACTTC. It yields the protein CASSLGGQAYEQYF.